These 32 T cell receptor beta chains were sequenced from one sample in a study. Using its own MiXCR run on the 5' RACE reads, TCRdb lists one record per CDR3 protein. The data show roughly 42,000 distinct CDR3 sequences, over 25% seen once. Sequencing used tumor-infiltrating memory CD4+ T cells sorted from the breast tumor. The subset was: memory CD4+ T cells, CD4+CD45RO+CD25-. Receptor source: a female donor with breast cancer.

The J gene is TRBJ2-3, the V gene TRBV6-5; TRBD1 or TRBD2 may be the D gene (5 bases each). This CDR3 spans 13 amino acids. Germline V gene data show CDR1 as MNHEY and CDR2 as SVGAGI. Trimming took off 2 bases at V and 14 bases at J, with 17 bases between the two ends. The CDR3 loop is CASSYRRDLLLYF. DNA of the CDR3: TGTGCCAGCAGTTACCGCCGGGACCTCCTACTGTATTTT.

The rearrangement links TRBV15 to TRBJ2-3; D not resolved. The CDR3 runs to 15 residues. Germline CDR1 is LNHNV and CDR2 is YYDKDF (reference sequence). V lost 3 bases and J lost 3, with 13 bases in between. The CDR3: CATSSAAVRTDTQYF. The CDR3 bases are TGTGCCACCAGCAGCGCAGCCGTTAGAACAGATACGCAGTATTTT.

The V and J genes are TRBV6-6 and TRBJ2-6; 9 bases agree with TRBD1. The germline gives CDR1 MNHNY, CDR2 SVGAGI (reference sequence). The J segment lost 4 bases and the V segment lost 7 bases, leaving 11 bases of the junction unmatched. The CDR3 length is 17 residues. Here the CDR3 DNA reads TGTGCCAGCACCCTGACAGGGGGAGGATCCGGGGCCAACGTCCTGACTTTC. Its protein product is CASTLTGGGSGANVLTF.

The rearrangement links TRBV20-1 to TRBJ2-3; the match to TRBD2 covers 9 bases. This CDR3 region has 14 residues. Germline V lookup: CDR1 DFQATT, CDR2 SNEGSKA (reference sequence). J lost 3 bases, V lost 3 bases, and 4 bases had no gene match. In nucleotides, the CDR3 is TGCAGTGCTAGGGTGGCGGGAGGGACAGATACGCAGTATTTT. Protein product: CSARVAGGTDTQYF.

This clonotype turned up a few times. The chain combines TRBV27 with TRBJ1-6; weak D call: TRBD1 (6 bases). Germline V gene sequence: CDR1 MNHEY, CDR2 SMNVEV (reference sequence). The CDR3 has 14 residues. Deletions cut 5 bases from V and 6 bases from J, with 11 bases between. The CDR3 reads CASSDRLSNSPLHF. The CDR3 DNA reads as TGTGCCAGCAGTGACAGGTTAAGTAATTCACCCCTCCACTTT.

Ten or more counts support this clonotype. This chain links TRBV7-7 with TRBJ2-1; 11 nucleotides agree with TRBD2. Germline V gene data show CDR1 as SSHAT and CDR2 as FNYEAQ (reference sequence). The length of the CDR3 is 15 residues. V lost 3 bases to trimming and J lost 9 bases; unmatched junction nucleotides: 7. CDR3 residues: CASSLTSGTVGEQFF. CDR3 coding DNA: TGTGCCAGCAGCTTGACTAGCGGGACTGTCGGTGAGCAGTTCTTC. Using reference TRBV7-7 and TRBJ2-1 for the parts outside the CDR3, the full variable domain is GAGVSQSPRYKVTKRGQDVTLRCDPISSHATLYWYQQALGQGPEFLTYFNYEAQPDKSGLPSDRFSAERPEGSISTLTIQRTEQRDSAMYRCASSLTSGTVGEQFFGPGTRLTVL.

This chain links TRBV25-1 with TRBJ2-3; 8 positions match TRBD2. Trimming cost V 3 bases and J 6 bases; bases outside gene matches: 11. CDR1 MGHDK and CDR2 SYGVNS come from the germline V gene. The length of the CDR3 is 16 residues. Here the CDR3 reads CASSERGTGGEDTQYF. The CDR3 coding sequence is TGTGCCAGCAGTGAGCGCGGGACGGGAGGGGAGGATACGCAGTATTTT.

This clonotype was counted a single time. The genes are TRBV7-8 and TRBJ1-2; tentative D call: TRBD1 (5 bases). From germline, CDR1 is SGHVS and CDR2 FQNEAQ. The CDR3 consists of 14 residues. V was clipped by 5 bases and J by 5 bases, with 15 bases between them. CDR3 protein: CASSPRDAAYGYTF. DNA of the CDR3: TGTGCCAGCAGCCCCAGGGACGCGGCTTATGGCTACACCTTC.

The chain couples TRBV2 to TRBJ1-1; D is uncertain. Germline-derived CDR1 and CDR2 are SNHLY and FYNNEI. Trimming removed 9 bases from V and 5 bases from J, with 10 bases in between. The CDR3 is 11 residues long. CDR3 in DNA: TGTGCCAGGCTTAGTGGTACTGAAGCTTTCTTT. It is translated as CARLSGTEAFF.

This clonotype was counted many times. The rearrangement links TRBV12-3 or TRBV12-4 to TRBJ2-2; the match to TRBD1 covers 10 bases. CDR3 length: 14 amino acids. V trimming: 6 bases; J trimming: 15 bases; junction bases outside the gene matches: 13. CDR3 sequence: CASRPTGGRHRMFF. The CDR3 bases are TGTGCCAGCAGGCCGACAGGGGGCAGACACCGGATGTTTTTT.

This clonotype was found many times. The chain employs TRBV9 and TRBJ1-1; D ambiguous. Trimming removed 4 bases at V and 2 bases at J, with 9 bases between. The CDR3 totals 13 residues. Germline V CDR1 and CDR2: SGDLS, YYNGEE. CDR3 residues: CASSPGLNTEAFF. CDR3 coding DNA: TGTGCCAGCAGCCCCGGCCTCAACACTGAAGCTTTCTTT.

This clonotype has at least ten counts. The rearrangement links TRBV29-1 to TRBJ2-7; D unclear. From germline, CDR1 is SQVTM and CDR2 ANQGSEA. The CDR3 length is 12 residues. V was shortened by 4 bases and J by 1 base, with 8 bases between the two germline ends. CDR3 sequence: CSVVFSSYEQYF. The CDR3 DNA is TGCAGCGTTGTCTTCTCATCCTACGAGCAGTACTTC.

This chain uses TRBV5-1 with TRBJ1-2; D perhaps matches TRBD1 (5 bases). Between the trimmed V and J ends, which lost 1 base and 4 bases, there was a span of 11 bases. Germline CDR1 is SGHRS and CDR2 is YFSETQ. The CDR3 is made up of 14 amino acids. CDR3 nucleotides: TGCGCCAGCAGCTTGAACGGACAAATCTATGGCTACACCTTC. Translating gives CASSLNGQIYGYTF.

The J gene is TRBJ1-6, the V gene TRBV20-1; D might be TRBD1 (6 bases). Germline V gene data show CDR1 as DFQATT and CDR2 as SNEGSKA (reference sequence). Trimming removed 5 bases from V and 10 bases from J, with 12 bases in between. This CDR3 is 12 amino acids long. The CDR3 nucleotides are TGCAGTGCTGTTTCAGGGGACTCACCCCTCCACTTT. This sequence encodes CSAVSGDSPLHF.

Remarks on this clonotype: A much larger clone differs from this one at a single base, so this may be a read error. CDR3 amino acids: CASSFTGQNAEAFF. As DNA, the CDR3 is TGCGCCAGCAGCTTCACAGGGCAGAACGCTGAAGCTTTCTTT. The chain recombines TRBV5-1 with TRBJ1-1; weak D call: TRBD1 (6 bases). There are 14 residues in the CDR3. The germline V gene has CDR1 SGHRS and CDR2 YFSETQ.

This clonotype was seen only a few times. The V call is TRBV6-5, the J call TRBJ2-1, with D uncertain. Germline CDR1 is MNHEY and CDR2 is SVGAGI. This CDR3 contains 14 residues. Trimming shortened V by 4 bases and J by 8 bases, and 15 bases separated the two germline ends. The CDR3 DNA reads as TGTGCCAGCAGTTCGTCTACCTATAGCTATGAGCAGTTCTTC. Protein sequence: CASSSSTYSYEQFF.

This sequence joins TRBV6-5 and TRBJ2-1, with 11 bases that match TRBD2. J gave up 3 bases and V 0 bases, and 10 bases lay outside the gene matches. Germline V gene sequence: CDR1 MNHEY, CDR2 SVGAGI. This CDR3 comprises 19 residues. CDR3 loop: CASSYSPYTSGSIYNEQFF. Here the CDR3 DNA reads TGTGCCAGCAGTTACTCGCCCTATACTAGCGGGAGTATCTACAATGAGCAGTTCTTC.

This clonotype was counted many times. The J gene is TRBJ2-1, the V gene TRBV4-1; possibly TRBD1 for D (6 bases). The CDR3 has 13 residues. Between the trimmed V and J ends, which lost 1 base and 7 bases, there was a span of 8 bases. The germline V gene has CDR1 MGHRA and CDR2 YSYEKL. Here the CDR3 reads CASSQGQANEQFF. The CDR3, as DNA: TGCGCCAGCAGCCAAGGACAGGCGAATGAGCAGTTCTTC.

This chain uses TRBV9 with TRBJ2-3, with 8 bases aligning to TRBD1. Trimming removed 4 bases from V and 0 bases from J; junction bases left unmatched: 7. Germline values: CDR1 SGDLS, CDR2 YYNGEE. This CDR3 is built from 16 residues. CDR3 DNA: TGTGCCAGCAGCCCCCAGGGGGCTCTAAGCACAGATACGCAGTATTTT. Translation gives CASSPQGALSTDTQYF.

The chain links TRBV10-1 to TRBJ2-7, with 14 bases that match TRBD2. The V gene end was trimmed by 6 bases and the J gene end by 4 bases; junction bases not matched to a gene: 8. The CDR3 is 16 residues long. Per the germline V gene, CDR1 is WNHNN and CDR2 is SYGVQD (reference sequence). CDR3 sequence reads: CASSSGTSGSLYEQYF. The CDR3 nucleotides are TGCGCCAGCAGCTCCGGGACTAGCGGGAGTTTATACGAGCAGTACTTC.

At least ten counts were recorded for this clonotype. The genes are TRBV29-1 and TRBJ1-2, with a tentative D call TRBD1 (5 bases). The CDR3 is made up of 12 amino acids. With 3 bases removed from V and 5 bases from J, the gap between germline ends came to 10 bases. Germline assignment: CDR1 SQVTM and CDR2 ANQGSEA. CDR3 residues: CSVETETYGYTF. The CDR3 nucleotides are TGCAGCGTTGAGACAGAAACATATGGCTACACCTTC.

The rearrangement joins TRBV27 to TRBJ2-7, with TRBD1 identical over 11 bases. Germline loops: CDR1 MNHEY, CDR2 SMNVEV (reference sequence). This CDR3 contains 14 residues. V shed 5 bases and J 7 bases; nucleotides not matched to a gene: 7. CDR3 protein: CASSRRDRGWEQYF. CDR3 DNA sequence: TGTGCCAGCAGTCGCCGGGACAGGGGGTGGGAGCAGTACTTC.

This clonotype was seen more than once but under ten times. This chain joins TRBV11-2 and TRBJ1-4; 8 bases are shared with TRBD1. The length of the CDR3 is 14 residues. Germline V CDR1 and CDR2: SGHAT, FQNNGV. After removal of 4 bases from V and 6 bases from J, the junction contained 4 bases not matched to a gene. The CDR3 reads CASSSDRGDEKLFF. CDR3 nucleotide sequence: TGTGCCAGCAGCTCCGACAGGGGTGATGAAAAACTGTTTTTT.

The table lists this clonotype with many counts. The CDR3 loop is CASSRDYLGTQYF. In DNA, the CDR3 is TGTGCCAGCAGTCGGGACTACCTGGGGACCCAGTACTTC. The genes are TRBV6-1 and TRBJ2-5, with TRBD2 matching over 7 bases. CDR1 and CDR2 (germline): MNHNS, SASEGT. The CDR3 runs 13 residues. V lost 5 bases, J lost 7 bases, and 7 bases stayed unmatched.

The J gene is TRBJ2-1, the V gene TRBV6-4; D might be TRBD2 (5 bases). The germline V and J ends were trimmed by 2 bases and 7 bases, with 12 bases remaining between them. Germline-derived CDR1 and CDR2 are MRHNA and SNTAGT. The CDR3 extends over 14 amino acids. The CDR3 nucleotides read TGTGCCAGCAGTGACACGAGCGGCCGAAATGAGCAGTTCTTC. This translates into CASSDTSGRNEQFF.

For this clonotype: A much larger clone differs from this one at a single base, so this may be a read error. The genes are TRBV28 and TRBJ1-5; D unresolved. V was pared by 11 bases and J by 5 bases, with 22 bases between. The CDR3 spans 15 residues. Germline V lookup: CDR1 MDHEN, CDR2 SYDVKM. The CDR3 sequence is CAEHYPGEVYQPQHF. CDR3 DNA: TGTGCCGAACACTACCCGGGTGAGGTTTATCAGCCCCAGCATTTT.

This sequence joins TRBV11-2 and TRBJ1-2; D is ambiguous. In germline, CDR1 is SGHAT, CDR2 FQNNGV. Trimming took 2 bases from V and 1 from J, leaving 8 bases between them. The CDR3 contains 14 residues. Here the CDR3 DNA reads TGTGCCAGCAGCTTATCTACTATTAACTATGGCTACACCTTC. Its translation: CASSLSTINYGYTF.

This CDR3 reads CASSHLGSPDEKLFF. Here the CDR3 DNA reads TGTGCCAGCAGCCATTTGGGGTCTCCGGATGAAAAACTGTTTTTT. V usage is TRBV12-3 or TRBV12-4 and J usage is TRBJ1-4, with no clear D. This CDR3 has 15 residues. V was clipped by 6 bases and J by 6 bases, with 17 bases between them.

In this sample, this clonotype turned up many times. This rearrangement joins TRBV4-1 to TRBJ1-5; the match to TRBD1 covers 7 bases. The trim removed 2 bases at V and 4 bases at J, leaving 5 bases unmatched. The CDR3 is 15 residues long. Germline V lookup: CDR1 MGHRA, CDR2 YSYEKL. Here the CDR3 reads CASSQPDRPNQPQHF. The CDR3 DNA sequence: TGCGCCAGCAGCCAACCGGACAGGCCTAATCAGCCCCAGCATTTT.

The chain links TRBV20-1 to TRBJ2-3, with D perhaps TRBD1 (6 bases). TRBJ1-5 matches the DNA end more closely, so the J call is doubtful. CDR1 and CDR2 (germline): DFQATT, SNEGSKA (reference sequence). The CDR3 spans 17 residues. The DNA for the CDR3 is TGCAGCGTAGGGGATACTAGCGGGGGGCCTAGCACAGATACGCAGCATTTT. It yields the protein CSVGDTSGGPSTDTQHF.

This clonotype was counted ten times or more. The rearrangement uses TRBV7-2 and TRBJ2-3, with D possibly being TRBD1 (6 bases). Germline V gives CDR1 SGHTA, CDR2 FQGNSA. This CDR3 region has 15 residues. Trimming removed 5 bases at V and 2 bases at J, with 14 bases between. The CDR3 sequence: CASSGRGGFTDTQYF. The CDR3 DNA is TGTGCCAGCAGCGGCCGAGGGGGTTTCACAGATACGCAGTATTTT.

This clonotype was recorded a few times. This chain links TRBV7-8 with TRBJ1-2; 8 nucleotides line up with TRBD1. Germline CDR1 SGHVS, CDR2 FQNEAQ. V gave up 3 bases and J gave up 5 bases; unmatched junction bases: 5. The CDR3 length is 14 residues. The CDR3, as DNA: TGTGCCAGCAGCTTGACACAGGGGGGGTATGGCTACACCTTC. This sequence encodes CASSLTQGGYGYTF. Looking up the rest from reference TRBV7-8 and TRBJ1-2 gives the full variable domain: GAGVSQSPRYKVAKRGQDVALRCDPISGHVSLFWYQQALGQGPEFLTYFQNEAQLDKSGLPSDRFFAERPEGSVSTLKIQRTQQEDSAVYLCASSLTQGGYGYTFGSGTRLTVV.